These T cell receptor beta chains were read from a single sample in a study of blood T cell repertoires in COVID-19. Assay: immunoSEQ multiplex PCR; the TCRdb copy retains only in-frame clones and omits some. The sample shows 150,000 to 200,000 clones, over 75% of them seen only once. Material for sequencing was PBMCs or T cells enriched from blood (not recorded which). Receptor source: a human donor with acute COVID-19. The donor label of this sample is uncertain. The CDR3 runs from the conserved cysteine through the conserved F or W. D genes are given only for firm matches. Only some rows state a clone size, as once, few, many or a class for expanded clones.

.	.	TRBJ1-4	TRBV9	TGTGCCAGCAGCGTAGGAGGCTCAACAGGTGAAAAACTGTTTTTT	CASSVGGSTGEKLFF
.	.	TRBJ1-6	TRBV19	TGTGCCAGTAGTGGTGACGTGGGCAATTCACCCCTCCACTTT	CASSGDVGNSPLHF
.	.	TRBJ2-2	TRBV7-9	TGTGCCAGCAGCTTACCGCGGGGTGCCGGGGAGCTGTTTTTT	CASSLPRGAGELFF
.	.	TRBJ1-1	TRBV15	TGTGCCACCAGCAGAGAAAGTGTAGGGCGGGGGACTGAAGCTTTCTTT	CATSRESVGRGTEAFF
.	TRBD2	TRBJ2-3	TRBV7-3	TGTGCCAGCAGCCCCCGTATGGCGGGGGAGACGCAGTATTTT	CASSPRMAGETQYF
.	.	TRBJ1-1	TRBV4-1	TGCGCCAGCAGTCAGGGGAACACTGAAGCTTTCTTT	CASSQGNTEAFF
.	TRBD1	TRBJ1-1	TRBV6-6	TGTGCCAGCAGCGACAGGGACACTGAAGCTTTCTTT	CASSDRDTEAFF
.	TRBD2	TRBJ2-3	TRBV7-2	TGTGCCAGCAGCACCCCCCGGACTAGCGGGGGCGCAGATACGCAGTATTTT	CASSTPRTSGGADTQYF
.	TRBD2	TRBJ2-7	TRBV3-1/TRBV3-2	TGTGCCAGCAGCCCCCCAGGACTAGCGGGGGACGAGCAGTACTTC	CASSPPGLAGDEQYF
.	TRBD1	TRBJ1-3	TRBV6-5	TGTGCCAGCAGTCCTCAGGGGGCCTCTGGAAACACCATATATTTT	CASSPQGASGNTIYF
.	.	TRBJ1-1	TRBV19	TGTGCCAGTAGTATAGTCGGGGGGTCATCGAACACTGAAGCTTTCTTT	CASSIVGGSSNTEAFF
.	.	TRBJ1-1	TRBV14	TGTGCCAGCAGCCAAGACGGGGAAGCGTTGGACACTGAAGCTTTCTTT	CASSQDGEALDTEAFF
.	.	TRBJ1-1	TRBV5-1	TGCGCCAGCAGCCTGAACAGCGAAGCTTTCTTT	CASSLNSEAFF
once	.	TRBJ2-1	TRBV7-6	TGTGCCAGCAGCTTAGGAAGACGGAGGGATGAGCAGTTCTTC	CASSLGRRRDEQFF
.	TRBD1	TRBJ2-5	TRBV7-2	TGTGCCAGCAGCTTATTTGGCAGGGGGCAAGAGACCCAGTACTTC	CASSLFGRGQETQYF
.	TRBD2	TRBJ2-3	TRBV2	TGTGCCAGCAGTGAAAGGGGACTGAGCGGGGGGGCTGCTACGCAGTATTTT	CASSERGLSGGAATQYF
.	.	TRBJ2-7	TRBV28	TGTGCCAGCAGTTTTTCTTGGCCAGCCGTCTCGGGGGAGCAGTACTTC	CASSFSWPAVSGEQYF
.	TRBD1	TRBJ2-3	TRBV4-2	TGTGCCAGCAGCGACAGGGGGACAGATACGCAGTATTTT	CASSDRGTDTQYF
.	.	TRBJ2-1	TRBV13	TGTGCCAGCAGCTTAGGTGGGGGCTGGGGGGGTGAGCAGTTCTTC	CASSLGGGWGGEQFF
.	.	TRBJ1-2	TRBV6-2/TRBV6-3	TGTGCCAGCAGCCACAGCTTAGCTAACTATGGCTACACCTTC	CASSHSLANYGYTF
.	TRBD1	TRBJ2-3	TRBV7-2	TGTGCCAGCAGCTTGACAGGGTTGGGAGATACGCAGTATTTT	CASSLTGLGDTQYF
.	TRBD1	TRBJ1-1	TRBV5-1	TGCGCCAGCAGCTTGTACTGGACAGGGCAGGGCACTGAAGCTTTCTTT	CASSLYWTGQGTEAFF
.	TRBD1	TRBJ1-3	TRBV4-1	TGCGCCAGCAGCCAAGTTGCAGGGGGTGGAAACACCATATATTTT	CASSQVAGGGNTIYF
.	TRBD1	TRBJ1-2	TRBV4-1	TGCGCCAGCAGCCAAGACCCGACAGGGAATGTGGGCTACACCTTC	CASSQDPTGNVGYTF
.	TRBD1	TRBJ1-6	TRBV9	TGTGCCAGCAGCGAGACAGGGAGCTCCTATAATTCACCCCTCCACTTT	CASSETGSSYNSPLHF
.	TRBD2	TRBJ2-5	TRBV6-5	TGTGCCAGCAGTTGGACTAGTGCCCAAGAGACCCAGTACTTC	CASSWTSAQETQYF